This entry concerns a single TCR beta chain. Its antigen is not known. The study pooled second doses at about 4 or about 12 weeks. Profiled with immunoSEQ multiplex PCR; TCRdb holds only in-frame clones, not every one. The data hold hundreds of thousands of clones, with around 92% observed a single time. The sample belongs to a study of T cell responses to AZD1222 COVID-19 vaccine. Study-wide findings and caveats: The study sampled repertoires only after the peak T cell response.

Deletions cut 5 bases from V and 1 base from J, with 15 bases between. The germline gives CDR1 SGHDT, CDR2 YYEEEE. This CDR3 has 15 amino acids. The origin of this receptor is an adult who received the AZD1222 COVID-19 vaccine. Sequenced here: peripheral blood, sampled 28 days after the second AZD1222 dose. The rearrangement joins TRBV5-6 to TRBJ1-1; a weak D match, TRBD1 (6 bases). The CDR3 DNA is TGTGCCAGCAGTTCCCGGGGGGCGACGAACACTGAAGCTTTCTTT. Its translation: CASSSRGATNTEAFF.